A single sample is the source of the 24 T cell receptor beta chains below, sequenced in a study of blood T cell repertoires in COVID-19. The data were produced by immunoSEQ multiplex PCR, yet TCRdb's version contains in-frame clones alone and is incomplete. Seen here are about 290,000 clones, around 81% observed once, and the top ten hold less than 4.5%. Specimen: peripheral blood. These receptors originate from a woman between 45 and 60 years old with active or convalescent COVID-19.

The chain combines TRBV10-3 with TRBJ2-1; 14 positions agree with TRBD2. This CDR3 contains 12 residues. The germline CDR1 and CDR2 sequences are ENHRY and SYGVKD. Trimming cost V 6 bases and J 12 bases; bases outside gene matches: 1. Written as DNA, the CDR3 is TGTGCCATCAGCGGACTAGCGGGAGGGCAGTTCTTC. Its protein product is CAISGLAGGQFF.

This clone was seen once. The chain links TRBV23-1 to TRBJ1-3; D possibly corresponds to TRBD1 (5 bases). TRBV23-1 is recorded as an ORF, its role being uncertain. This CDR3 spans 16 amino acids. V was trimmed by 6 bases and J by 0 bases, leaving 15 bases between them. The CDR3 protein is CASSPDSPRSGNTIYF. The CDR3, as DNA: TGCGCCAGCAGCCCCGACAGTCCCCGCTCTGGAAACACCATATATTTT.

J is TRBJ2-5 and V is TRBV29-1; D is undetermined. CDR1 is SQVTM and CDR2 is ANQGSEA in the germline V gene. The CDR3 is 15 residues long. Trimming took 0 bases from V and 1 from J, leaving 12 bases between them. DNA for the CDR3: TGCAGCGTTGAAGAGGCCAGGCGCCCCCAAGAGACCCAGTACTTC. Its translation is CSVEEARRPQETQYF.

V usage is TRBV3-1 (or the pseudogene TRBV3-2) and J usage is TRBJ1-4; D remains unclear. The V end lost 0 bases, the J end lost 0 bases, and 14 bases lay between the germline ends. This CDR3 region has 18 residues. CDR1 and CDR2 from the germline V gene are LGHDT and YNNKEL (reference sequence). The CDR3 DNA follows: TGTGCCAGCAGCCAAGATAATCAGTGGACTACAACTAATGAAAAACTGTTTTTT. It translates to CASSQDNQWTTTNEKLFF.

This clone is a singleton in its sample. The chain has TRBV3-1 (or the pseudogene TRBV3-2) and TRBJ2-1; the match to TRBD2 covers 8 bases. The CDR3 is made up of 18 amino acids. V lost 4 bases and J lost 2; bases outside the gene matches: 13. Germline V gives CDR1 LGHDT, CDR2 YNNKEL (reference sequence). DNA for the CDR3: TGTGCCAGCAGCCCCCCGCGTAGAGCGGGAGCTGCCTACAATGAGCAGTTCTTC. Translating it yields CASSPPRRAGAAYNEQFF.

The chain combines TRBV7-9 with TRBJ2-7, with 15 bases fitting TRBD2. The V segment lost 5 bases and the J segment 6 bases; nucleotides outside the gene matches: 8. Looked up from germline, CDR1 is SEHNR and CDR2 is FQNEAQ (reference sequence). This CDR3 region has 16 residues. The CDR3 coding sequence is TGTGCCAGCAGCCCCCCCCCGGGACTAGCGGGAGGCGAGCAGTACTTC. Protein sequence: CASSPPPGLAGGEQYF.

The chain carries TRBV5-4 and TRBJ2-1, with a tentative D call TRBD1 (5 bases). Germline V gene sequence: CDR1 SGHNT, CDR2 YYREEE (reference sequence). V dropped 1 base and J dropped 3 bases, with 11 bases sitting between them. There are 15 residues in the CDR3. The CDR3 reads CASSLPQGIYNEQFF. The CDR3 DNA follows: TGTGCCAGCAGCTTGCCCCAGGGCATCTACAATGAGCAGTTCTTC.

This rearrangement joins TRBV12-3 or TRBV12-4 to TRBJ1-5; 8 bases match TRBD1. After removal of 11 bases from V and 4 bases from J, the junction contained 4 bases not matched to a gene. This CDR3 spans 12 amino acids. The CDR3 DNA follows: TGTGCCTCTCAGGGGGCGAATCAGCCCCAGCATTTT. Its translation: CASQGANQPQHF.

The genes are TRBV13 and TRBJ2-3; maybe TRBD2 (5 bases). From germline, CDR1 is PRHDT and CDR2 FYEKMQ (reference sequence). Trimming took off 6 bases at V and 1 base at J, with 8 bases between the two ends. This CDR3 contains 13 residues. CDR3 protein: CASSRTGTDTQYF. The CDR3 DNA follows: TGTGCCAGCAGTCGGACTGGCACAGATACGCAGTATTTT.

J is TRBJ2-1 and V is TRBV13; TRBD2 matches 10 bases. J was trimmed by 0 bases and V by 2 bases; bases with no gene match: 19. The CDR3 spans 22 residues. The V gene's germline CDR1 is PRHDT and CDR2 FYEKMQ (reference sequence). The CDR3 here is CASSLSGTSELRHLSSYNEQFF. The CDR3 coding sequence is TGTGCCAGCAGCTTATCCGGGACTAGCGAACTCCGACACTTGAGCTCCTACAATGAGCAGTTCTTC.

The genes are TRBV2 and TRBJ2-1, with 7 nucleotides matching TRBD2. V lost 8 bases and J lost 5; bases outside the gene matches: 9. Germline assignment: CDR1 SNHLY and CDR2 FYNNEI. This CDR3 is built from 14 residues. DNA for the CDR3: TGTGCCAGCGTTAACGGGAGGTCGAACAATGAGCAGTTCTTC. This codes for CASVNGRSNNEQFF.

The chain recombines TRBV5-1 with TRBJ1-5; 9 nucleotides align to TRBD1. This CDR3 is built from 17 residues. J gave up 4 bases and V 0 bases, and 8 bases lay outside the gene matches. Per the germline V gene, CDR1 is SGHRS and CDR2 is YFSETQ. The CDR3 region is CASSLDGTGWGNQPQHF. In DNA, the CDR3 is TGCGCCAGCAGCTTGGATGGGACAGGGTGGGGTAATCAGCCCCAGCATTTT.

This clone was observed a few times. The rearrangement uses TRBV7-9 and TRBJ1-5; no clear D gene. The CDR3 is made up of 13 amino acids. In germline, CDR1 is SEHNR, CDR2 FQNEAQ (reference sequence). With 2 bases removed from V and 6 bases from J, the gap between germline ends came to 8 bases. CDR3 sequence reads: CASSLSGLQPQHF. CDR3 coding DNA: TGTGCCAGCAGCTTATCAGGTCTTCAGCCCCAGCATTTT. Full variable domain (remainder filled in from reference TRBV7-9 and TRBJ1-5): DTGVSQNPRHKITKRGQNVTFRCDPISEHNRLYWYRQTLGQGPEFLTYFQNEAQLEKSRLLSDRFSAERPKGSFSTLEIQRTEQGDSAMYLCASSLSGLQPQHFGDGTRLSIL.

This clone appeared a few times. V and J are TRBV19 and TRBJ1-2, with D unclear. The ends were cut back, 4 bases at V and 4 bases at J, with 10 bases in the middle. The CDR3 has 13 amino acids. Germline loops: CDR1 LNHDA, CDR2 SQIVND (reference sequence). The CDR3 bases are TGTGCCAGTAGTACGGGTCTCATCTATGGCTACACCTTC. Translated: CASSTGLIYGYTF. The full variable domain, rest sourced from reference TRBV19 and TRBJ1-2, is DGGITQSPKYLFRKEGQNVTLSCEQNLNHDAMYWYRQDPGQGLRLIYYSQIVNDFQKGDIAEGYSVSREKKESFPLTVTSAQKNPTAFYLCASSTGLIYGYTFGSGTRLTVV.

The chain joins TRBV29-1 to TRBJ1-1; D is unclear. Germline V CDR1 and CDR2: SQVTM, ANQGSEA. This CDR3 is 11 amino acids long. V was clipped by 6 bases and J by 4 bases, with 9 bases between them. CDR3 coding DNA: TGCAGCGTGATAAGAGGCACTGAAGCTTTCTTT. Protein product: CSVIRGTEAFF.

This chain connects TRBV19 to TRBJ2-5, with 7 bases matching TRBD2. Germline trimming cut 5 bases from V and 4 bases from J; bases unmatched to any gene: 7. CDR3 length: 14 residues. Germline V lookup: CDR1 LNHDA, CDR2 SQIVND (reference sequence). The CDR3 spells CASSLGSGVETQYF. The CDR3 coding sequence is TGTGCCAGTAGTTTGGGGAGCGGGGTAGAGACCCAGTACTTC. Together with reference TRBV19 and TRBJ2-5, the CDR3 gives the full variable domain: DGGITQSPKYLFRKEGQNVTLSCEQNLNHDAMYWYRQDPGQGLRLIYYSQIVNDFQKGDIAEGYSVSREKKESFPLTVTSAQKNPTAFYLCASSLGSGVETQYFGPGTRLLVL.

A single count supports this clone. V gene TRBV9 combines with J gene TRBJ2-1, with TRBD2 identical over 11 bases. The CDR3 covers 15 residues. J lost 0 bases, V lost 5 bases, and 1 base had no gene match. Germline assignment: CDR1 SGDLS and CDR2 YYNGEE. CDR3 region: CASSSGRASYNEQFF. CDR3 sequence (DNA): TGTGCCAGCAGTAGCGGGAGGGCCTCCTACAATGAGCAGTTCTTC.

The chain couples TRBV28 to TRBJ2-5, with a possible D match to TRBD1 (6 bases). V was pared by 4 bases and J by 4 bases, with 16 bases between. The CDR3 extends over 15 amino acids. The germline V gene has CDR1 MDHEN and CDR2 SYDVKM. This CDR3 is CASSSGQIGRETQYF. The CDR3 nucleotides are TGTGCCAGCAGTTCCGGACAGATAGGTCGAGAGACCCAGTACTTC.

This sequence joins TRBV18 and TRBJ1-3, with 7 nucleotides matching TRBD1. Germline V CDR1 and CDR2: KGHSH, LQKENI. The ends lost 6 bases at V and 4 bases at J; junction bases unmatched: 9. This CDR3 is 15 amino acids long. In DNA, the CDR3 is TGTGCCAGCTCTCCGCGACAGGGACCGGGAAACACCATATATTTT. This encodes CASSPRQGPGNTIYF.

This chain links TRBV2 with TRBJ2-5; 8 nucleotides match TRBD2. The CDR3 sequence is 14 residues long. Per germline, CDR1 SNHLY and CDR2 FYNNEI. After removal of 4 bases from V and 4 bases from J, the junction contained 5 bases not matched to a gene. The chain's CDR3 is CASSAGGARETQYF. The CDR3 region has the DNA TGTGCCAGCAGTGCGGGGGGGGCGCGAGAGACCCAGTACTTC.

The V call is TRBV5-1, the J call TRBJ2-5; tentatively, D is TRBD1 (5 bases). The CDR3 has 14 residues. From germline, CDR1 is SGHRS and CDR2 YFSETQ. Trimming stripped 0 bases from V and 2 bases from J, with 8 bases between. The DNA for the CDR3 is TGCGCCAGCAGCTTGGGCACAGGACAAGAGACCCAGTACTTC. It is translated as CASSLGTGQETQYF.

This chain connects TRBV6-1 to TRBJ1-3; tentative D call: TRBD1 (6 bases). CDR3 length equals 15 residues. Between the trimmed V and J ends, which lost 1 base and 4 bases, there was a span of 11 bases. CDR1 and CDR2 from the germline V gene are MNHNS and SASEGT. CDR3 residues: CASSEVQGTGNTIYF. CDR3 in DNA: TGTGCCAGCAGTGAAGTACAGGGTACAGGAAACACCATATATTTT.

The rearrangement uses TRBV12-3 or TRBV12-4 and TRBJ1-6; possible D gene TRBD1, 5 bases. The V end lost 8 bases, the J end lost 9 bases, and 14 bases lay between the germline ends. The CDR3 sequence is 13 residues long. This chain's CDR3 is CASGVGRGSPLHF. The CDR3 DNA reads TGTGCCAGCGGGGTTGGGAGGGGTTCACCCCTCCACTTT.

J is TRBJ2-1 and V is TRBV27; 7 nucleotides line up with TRBD2. The germline gives CDR1 MNHEY, CDR2 SMNVEV (reference sequence). J lost 0 bases, V lost 6 bases, and 8 bases had no gene match. The CDR3 sequence is 16 residues long. The CDR3 sequence is CASRSGRGSSYNEQFF. CDR3 in DNA: TGTGCCAGCAGGTCGGGGAGGGGAAGCTCCTACAATGAGCAGTTCTTC.